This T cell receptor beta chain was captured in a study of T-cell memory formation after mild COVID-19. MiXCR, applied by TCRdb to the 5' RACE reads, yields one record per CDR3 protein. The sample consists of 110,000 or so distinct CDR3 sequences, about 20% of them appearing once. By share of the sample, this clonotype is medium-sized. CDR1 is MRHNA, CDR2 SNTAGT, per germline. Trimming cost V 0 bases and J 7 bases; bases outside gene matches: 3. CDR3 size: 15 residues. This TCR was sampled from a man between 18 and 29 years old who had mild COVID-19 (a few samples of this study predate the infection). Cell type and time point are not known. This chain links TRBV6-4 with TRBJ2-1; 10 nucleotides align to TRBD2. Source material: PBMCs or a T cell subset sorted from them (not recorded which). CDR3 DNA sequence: TGTGCCAGCAGTGACTCGAGCGGGGGGGCAAATGAGCAGTTCTTC. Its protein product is CASSDSSGGANEQFF.